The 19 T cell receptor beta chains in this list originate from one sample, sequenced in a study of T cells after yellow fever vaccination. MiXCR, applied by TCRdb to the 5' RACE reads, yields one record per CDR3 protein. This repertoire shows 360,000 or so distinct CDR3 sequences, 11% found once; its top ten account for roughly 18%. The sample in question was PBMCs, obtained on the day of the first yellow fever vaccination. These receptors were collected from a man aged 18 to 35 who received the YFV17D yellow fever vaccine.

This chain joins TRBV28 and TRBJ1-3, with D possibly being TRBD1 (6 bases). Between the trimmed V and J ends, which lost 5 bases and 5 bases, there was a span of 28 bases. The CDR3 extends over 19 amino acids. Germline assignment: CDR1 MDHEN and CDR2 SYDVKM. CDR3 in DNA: TGTGCCAGCAGTCATAACAGGGACTACCGGCCTAGACGTAGAAACACCATATATTTT. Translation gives CASSHNRDYRPRRRNTIYF.

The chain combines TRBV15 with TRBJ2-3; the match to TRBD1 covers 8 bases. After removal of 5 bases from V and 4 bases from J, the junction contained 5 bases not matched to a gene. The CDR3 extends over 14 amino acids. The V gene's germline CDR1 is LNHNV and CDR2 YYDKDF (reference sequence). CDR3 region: CATSWTGISDTQYF. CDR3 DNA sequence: TGTGCCACCAGCTGGACAGGGATATCAGATACGCAGTATTTT.

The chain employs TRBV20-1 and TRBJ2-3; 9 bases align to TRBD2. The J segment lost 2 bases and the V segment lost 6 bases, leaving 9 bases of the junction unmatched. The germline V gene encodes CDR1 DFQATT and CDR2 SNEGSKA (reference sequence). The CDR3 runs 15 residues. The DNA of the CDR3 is TGCAGTGCCCGGCGGCCTAGCGGGGTCACAGATACGCAGTATTTT. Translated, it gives CSARRPSGVTDTQYF.

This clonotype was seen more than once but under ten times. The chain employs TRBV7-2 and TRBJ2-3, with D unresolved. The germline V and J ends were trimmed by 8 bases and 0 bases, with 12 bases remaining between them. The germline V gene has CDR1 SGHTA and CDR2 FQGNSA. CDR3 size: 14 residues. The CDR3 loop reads CASGKGFSTDTQYF. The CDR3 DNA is TGTGCCAGCGGGAAGGGATTTAGCACAGATACGCAGTATTTT.

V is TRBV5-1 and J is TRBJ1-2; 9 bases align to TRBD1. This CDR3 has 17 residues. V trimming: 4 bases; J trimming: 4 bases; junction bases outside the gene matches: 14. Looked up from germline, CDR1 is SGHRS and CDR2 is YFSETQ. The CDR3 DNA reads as TGCGCCAGCAGCCCCCGGGACAGGGATGGAGGTAGCTATGGCTACACCTTC. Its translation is CASSPRDRDGGSYGYTF.

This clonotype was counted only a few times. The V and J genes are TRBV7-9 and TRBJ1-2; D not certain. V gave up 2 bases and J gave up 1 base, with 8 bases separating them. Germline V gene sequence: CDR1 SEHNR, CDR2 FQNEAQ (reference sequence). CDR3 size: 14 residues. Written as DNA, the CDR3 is TGTGCCAGCAGCTTATATGAGGATAACTATGGCTACACCTTC. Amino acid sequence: CASSLYEDNYGYTF.

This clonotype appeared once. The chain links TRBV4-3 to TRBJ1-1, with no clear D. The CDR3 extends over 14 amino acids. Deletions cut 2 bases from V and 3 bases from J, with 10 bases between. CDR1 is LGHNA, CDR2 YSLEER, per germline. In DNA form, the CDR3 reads TGCGCCAGCAGCCAATGGACGGATTACACTGAAGCTTTCTTT. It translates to CASSQWTDYTEAFF.

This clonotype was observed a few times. This CDR3 reads CATSERGLAGADTQYF. The CDR3 DNA follows: TGTGCCACCAGTGAACGCGGACTAGCGGGGGCAGATACGCAGTATTTT. The gene calls are TRBV24-1 and TRBJ2-3, with TRBD2 matching 13 bases. CDR3 length: 16 residues. Germline CDR1 reads KGHDR; CDR2 reads SFDVKD. V was clipped by 4 bases and J by 4 bases; unmatched bases: 4.

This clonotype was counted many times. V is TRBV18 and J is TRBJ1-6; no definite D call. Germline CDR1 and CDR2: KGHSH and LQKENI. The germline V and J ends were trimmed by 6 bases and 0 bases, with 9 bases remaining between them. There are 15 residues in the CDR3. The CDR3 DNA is TGTGCCAGCTCCCCTAGGAGCTCCTATAATTCACCCCTCCACTTT. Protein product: CASSPRSSYNSPLHF.

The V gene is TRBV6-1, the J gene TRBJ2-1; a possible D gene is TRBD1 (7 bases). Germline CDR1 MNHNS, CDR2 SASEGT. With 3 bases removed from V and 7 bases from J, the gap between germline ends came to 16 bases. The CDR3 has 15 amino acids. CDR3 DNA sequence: TGTGCCAGCAGTGAGACACGACAGGGAGGTAATGAGCAGTTCTTC. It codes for CASSETRQGGNEQFF.

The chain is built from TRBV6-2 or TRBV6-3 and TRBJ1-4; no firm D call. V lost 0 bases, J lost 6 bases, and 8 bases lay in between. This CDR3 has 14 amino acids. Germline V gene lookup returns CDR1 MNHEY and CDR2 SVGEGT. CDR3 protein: CASSYSATDEKLFF. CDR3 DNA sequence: TGTGCCAGCAGTTACTCTGCCACGGATGAAAAACTGTTTTTT.

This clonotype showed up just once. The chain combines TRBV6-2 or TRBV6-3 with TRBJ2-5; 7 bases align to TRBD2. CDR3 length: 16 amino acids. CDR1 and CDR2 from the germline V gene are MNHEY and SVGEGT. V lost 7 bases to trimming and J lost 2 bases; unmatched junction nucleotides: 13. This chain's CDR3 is CASTLLRGLDQETQYF. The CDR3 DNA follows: TGTGCCAGCACTTTATTACGTGGACTAGATCAAGAGACCCAGTACTTC.

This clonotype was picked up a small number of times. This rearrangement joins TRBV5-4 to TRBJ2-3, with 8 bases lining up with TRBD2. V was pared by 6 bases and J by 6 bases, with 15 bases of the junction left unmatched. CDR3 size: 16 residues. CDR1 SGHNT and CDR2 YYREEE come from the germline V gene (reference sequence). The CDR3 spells CASTSPSGGISDTQYF. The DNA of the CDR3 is TGTGCCAGCACCTCACCCAGCGGGGGAATATCGGATACGCAGTATTTT.

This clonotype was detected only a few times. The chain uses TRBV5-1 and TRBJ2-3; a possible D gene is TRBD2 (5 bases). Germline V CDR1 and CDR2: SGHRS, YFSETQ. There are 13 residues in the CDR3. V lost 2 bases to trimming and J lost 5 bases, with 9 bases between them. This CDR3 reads CASSFARGDTQYF. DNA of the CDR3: TGCGCCAGCAGCTTTGCCCGGGGAGATACGCAGTATTTT. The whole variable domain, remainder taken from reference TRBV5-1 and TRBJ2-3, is KAGVTQTPRYLIKTRGQQVTLSCSPISGHRSVSWYQQTPGQGLQFLFEYFSETQRNKGNFPGRFSGRQFSNSRSEMNVSTLELGDSALYLCASSFARGDTQYFGPGTRLTVL.

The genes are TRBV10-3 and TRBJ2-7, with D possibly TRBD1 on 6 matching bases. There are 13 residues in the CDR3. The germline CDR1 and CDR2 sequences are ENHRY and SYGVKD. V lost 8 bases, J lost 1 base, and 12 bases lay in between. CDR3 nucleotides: TGTGCCATCGGGCAGGGGTCGTCCTACGAGCAGTACGTC. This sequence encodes CAIGQGSSYEQYV.

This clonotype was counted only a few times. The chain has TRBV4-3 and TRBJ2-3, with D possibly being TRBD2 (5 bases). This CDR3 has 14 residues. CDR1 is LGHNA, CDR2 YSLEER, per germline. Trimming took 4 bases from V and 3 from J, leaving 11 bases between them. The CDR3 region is CASSPGGVTDTQYF. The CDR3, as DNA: TGCGCCAGCAGCCCCGGAGGTGTAACAGATACGCAGTATTTT.

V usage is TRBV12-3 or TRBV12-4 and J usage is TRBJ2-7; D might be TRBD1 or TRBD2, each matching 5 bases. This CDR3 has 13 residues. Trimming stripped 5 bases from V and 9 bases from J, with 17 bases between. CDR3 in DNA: TGTGCCAGCAGTCCAGCGCCAGGGAGCGTGCAGTACTTC. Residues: CASSPAPGSVQYF.

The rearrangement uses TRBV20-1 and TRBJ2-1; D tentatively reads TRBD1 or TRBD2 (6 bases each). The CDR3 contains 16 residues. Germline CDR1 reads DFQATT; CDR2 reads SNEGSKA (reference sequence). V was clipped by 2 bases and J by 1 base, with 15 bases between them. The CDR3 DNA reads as TGCAGTGCTAGAAGGGGGGTGGGGTCATCCTACAATGAGCAGTTCTTC. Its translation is CSARRGVGSSYNEQFF.

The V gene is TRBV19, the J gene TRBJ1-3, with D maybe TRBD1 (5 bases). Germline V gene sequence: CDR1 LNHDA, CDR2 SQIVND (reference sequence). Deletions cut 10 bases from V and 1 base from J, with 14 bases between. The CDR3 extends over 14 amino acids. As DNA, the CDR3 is TGTGCCACCGGCCGCGGGGCATCTGGAAACACCATATATTTT. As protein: CATGRGASGNTIYF.